The rows below give T cell receptor beta chains drawn from one sample of a study of T cells in Graves' hyperthyroidism and ophthalmopathy. From the multiplex PCR reads, TCRdb called clonotypes with MiXCR, one entry per CDR3 protein. The data contain 300,000 to 450,000 distinct CDR3 sequences, approximately 25% of them singletons. Input material: blood. Receptor source: a middle-aged man with Graves' hyperthyroidism. The CDR3 runs from the conserved cysteine through the conserved F or W. Fields, in order: J gene, D gene, clone size, V gene, CDR3 length, CDR3 protein, CDR3 DNA. The D gene is left open where the match is weak. Size tells how often a clone was seen (once, few, many) or the class of an expanded clone, and some rows leave it out.

>TRBJ1-1|.|.|TRBV7-6|14
CASSLDIGNTEAFF
TGTGCCAGCAGCCTAGATATTGGAAACACTGAAGCTTTCTTT
>TRBJ2-5|TRBD2|.|TRBV12-3/TRBV12-4|13
CASSFGGSKPQYF
TGTGCCAGCAGTTTTGGCGGGAGTAAGCCCCAGTACTTC
>TRBJ2-1|TRBD2|.|TRBV6-1|14
CASSLVSGSSEQFF
TGTGCCAGCAGTCTCGTCAGCGGGAGCAGTGAGCAGTTCTTC
>TRBJ2-7|.|many|TRBV6-1|14
CASSEAYGSYEQYF
TGTGCCAGCAGTGAAGCCTACGGCTCCTACGAGCAGTACTTC
>TRBJ1-2|.|.|TRBV6-6|14
CASSYVGSNYGYTF
TGTGCCAGCAGTTACGTCGGCTCTAACTATGGCTACACCTTC
>TRBJ2-3|TRBD2|few|TRBV27|17
CASSLAVSGSSTDTQYF
TGTGCCAGCAGCTTGGCCGTTAGCGGGTCTAGCACAGATACGCAGTATTTT
>TRBJ1-1|.|.|TRBV6-5|14
CASSYSRMNTEAFF
TGTGCCAGCAGTTACTCCCGGATGAACACTGAAGCTTTCTTT
>TRBJ2-5|.|.|TRBV19|15
CASSIQGGSLETQYF
TGTGCCAGTAGTATCCAGGGGGGCAGTTTGGAGACCCAGTACTTC
>TRBJ2-7|.|.|TRBV7-2|13
CASKGLKTYEQYF
TGTGCCAGCAAGGGACTCAAGACCTACGAGCAGTACTTC
>TRBJ1-1|.|.|TRBV7-2|13
CAGRQNRDTEAFF
TGTGCAGGACGACAGAATAGAGACACTGAAGCTTTCTTT
>TRBJ2-3|TRBD2|many|TRBV2|18
CASSERTSGFGGTDTQYF
TGTGCCAGCAGTGAACGGACTAGCGGGTTTGGGGGCACAGATACGCAGTATTTT
>TRBJ2-7|TRBD2|.|TRBV9|15
CASSVEAGAWYEQYF
TGTGCCAGCAGCGTAGAGGCGGGAGCATGGTACGAGCAGTACTTC
>TRBJ2-7|TRBD2|few|TRBV5-1|15
CASSFTGTSGYEQYF
TGCGCCAGCAGCTTCACCGGGACTAGCGGCTACGAGCAGTACTTC
>TRBJ1-5|.|.|TRBV12-3/TRBV12-4|15
CASSSVGHGNQPQHF
TGTGCCAGCAGTTCAGTTGGACACGGCAATCAGCCCCAGCATTTT
>TRBJ2-1|TRBD2|many|TRBV28|18
CASSRQSGTSVNGDEQFF
TGTGCCAGCAGCAGACAGTCCGGGACTAGCGTTAATGGGGATGAGCAGTTCTTC
>TRBJ1-1|.|few|TRBV7-9|13
CASSLERETEAFF
TGTGCCAGCAGCTTAGAAAGGGAAACTGAAGCTTTCTTT
>TRBJ2-5|TRBD1|.|TRBV20-1|14
CSATRGGEWETQYF
TGCAGTGCTACAAGAGGGGGCGAATGGGAGACCCAGTACTTC
>TRBJ1-5|.|.|TRBV27|14
CASSFVGVGQPQHF
TGTGCCAGCAGTTTCGTCGGCGTAGGACAGCCCCAGCATTTT
>TRBJ1-1|.|many|TRBV5-1|14
CASSQRSFNTEAFF
TGCGCCAGCAGCCAGAGGAGTTTCAACACTGAAGCTTTCTTT
>TRBJ1-2|.|few|TRBV13|14
CASSFRGGGYGYTF
TGTGCCAGCAGCTTCAGAGGGGGTGGCTATGGCTACACCTTC
>TRBJ1-1|.|.|TRBV5-1|15
CASSSDRDLNTEAFF
TGCGCCAGCAGCAGCGACCGGGACCTGAACACTGAAGCTTTCTTT
>TRBJ1-1|.|.|TRBV6-1|14
CASRNRAVRTEAFF
TGTGCCAGCAGGAACAGGGCCGTGAGAACTGAAGCTTTCTTT
>TRBJ2-2|.|.|TRBV18|14
CASSASRNTGELFF
TGTGCCAGCTCAGCCTCTAGGAACACCGGGGAGCTGTTTTTT
>TRBJ2-1|TRBD2|.|TRBV28|16
CASSFGTSGFYNEQFF
TGTGCCAGCAGTTTCGGGACTAGCGGATTCTACAATGAGCAGTTCTTC
>TRBJ1-1|.|many|TRBV27|13
CASSVGVGTEAFF
TGTGCCAGCAGTGTGGGCGTAGGTACTGAAGCTTTCTTT
>TRBJ2-7|.|many|TRBV6-1|11
CASNAPREQYF
TGTGCCAGCAACGCCCCCCGCGAGCAGTACTTC
>TRBJ1-1|.|few|TRBV27|13
CASSFGGHTEAFF
TGTGCCAGCAGTTTTGGGGGGCACACTGAAGCTTTCTTT
>TRBJ2-7|.|.|TRBV5-1|16
CASRPNYRDTSYEQYF
TGCGCCAGCAGACCTAATTACCGGGACACCTCCTACGAGCAGTACTTC
>TRBJ2-6|.|many|TRBV28|13
CASIHAGANVLTF
TGTGCCAGCATCCATGCTGGGGCCAACGTCCTGACTTTC
>TRBJ2-3|.|many|TRBV20-1|15
CSASPVAEHTDTQYF
TGCAGTGCTTCACCCGTAGCGGAGCACACAGATACGCAGTATTTT
>TRBJ2-4|TRBD2|.|TRBV7-2|18
CASSPFSGTSVAKNIQYF
TGTGCCAGCAGCCCCTTCTCCGGGACTAGCGTAGCCAAAAACATTCAGTACTTC
>TRBJ2-7|TRBD1|.|TRBV19|13
CATATGSPYEQYF
TGTGCTACCGCGACAGGGTCCCCTTACGAGCAGTACTTC
>TRBJ1-3|.|few|TRBV4-1|16
CASSQPTGYPGNTIYF
TGCGCCAGCAGCCAACCAACAGGGTACCCTGGAAACACCATATATTTT
>TRBJ2-3|.|.|TRBV5-1|15
CASSLVGGWADTQYF
TGCGCCAGCAGCTTGGTTGGAGGGTGGGCAGATACGCAGTATTTT
>TRBJ2-2|TRBD2|.|TRBV15|14
CATRLAHNTGELFF
TGTGCCACCCGACTAGCGCACAACACCGGGGAGCTGTTTTTT
>TRBJ2-3|.|.|TRBV19|14
CASSMGRGTDTQYF
TGTGCCAGTAGTATGGGGCGGGGAACGGATACGCAGTATTTT
>TRBJ2-7|.|many|TRBV5-6|13
CASMRRDVQEQYF
TGTGCCAGCATGCGGAGAGACGTACAAGAGCAGTACTTC
>TRBJ2-5|.|many|TRBV6-1|14
CASSPGVWEETQYF
TGTGCCAGCAGCCCCGGGGTATGGGAAGAGACCCAGTACTTC
>TRBJ2-1|TRBD2|few|TRBV6-1|15
CASSVGGRFYNEQFF
TGTGCCAGCAGTGTGGGCGGGAGGTTCTACAATGAGCAGTTCTTC
>TRBJ2-5|.|.|TRBV7-2|16
CASSGESGGPSSGQYF
TGTGCCAGCAGCGGAGAGTCCGGGGGTCCTAGCAGCGGCCAGTACTTC
>TRBJ2-3|TRBD1|many|TRBV11-2|21
CASSTLPGQVPLVGRTDTQYF
TGTGCCAGCAGCACATTACCGGGACAGGTACCCTTAGTGGGCCGCACAGATACGCAGTATTTT